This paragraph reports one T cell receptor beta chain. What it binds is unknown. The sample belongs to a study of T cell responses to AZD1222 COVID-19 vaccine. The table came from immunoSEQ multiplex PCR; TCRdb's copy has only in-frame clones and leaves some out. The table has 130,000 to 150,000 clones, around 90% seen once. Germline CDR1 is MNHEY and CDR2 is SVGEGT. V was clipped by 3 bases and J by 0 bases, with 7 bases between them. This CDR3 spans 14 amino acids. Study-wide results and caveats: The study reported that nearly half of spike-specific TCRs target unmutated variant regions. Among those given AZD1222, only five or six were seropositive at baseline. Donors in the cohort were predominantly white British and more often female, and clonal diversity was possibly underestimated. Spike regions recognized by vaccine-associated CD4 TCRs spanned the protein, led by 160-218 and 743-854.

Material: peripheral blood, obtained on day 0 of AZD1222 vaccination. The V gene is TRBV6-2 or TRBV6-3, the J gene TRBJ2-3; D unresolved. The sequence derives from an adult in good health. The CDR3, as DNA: TGTGCCAGCAGTTATTGGGAAAGCACAGATACGCAGTATTTT. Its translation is CASSYWESTDTQYF.